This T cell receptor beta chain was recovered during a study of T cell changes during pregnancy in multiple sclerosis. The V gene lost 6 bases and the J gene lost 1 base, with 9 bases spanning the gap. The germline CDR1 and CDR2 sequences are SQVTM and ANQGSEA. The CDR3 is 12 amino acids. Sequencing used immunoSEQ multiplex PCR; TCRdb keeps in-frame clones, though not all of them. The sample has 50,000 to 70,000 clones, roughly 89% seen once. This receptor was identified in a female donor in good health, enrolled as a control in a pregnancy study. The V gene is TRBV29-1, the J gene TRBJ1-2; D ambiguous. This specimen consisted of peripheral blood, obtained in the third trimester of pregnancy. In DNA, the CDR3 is TGCAGCGTCCTGGAGGGTAACTATGGCTACACCTTC. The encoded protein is CSVLEGNYGYTF.